The 25 T cell receptor beta chains given below trace back to one sample, sequenced in a study of CD8 T cells in ankylosing spondylitis. A single record per CDR3 protein comes from TCRdb applying MiXCR to the 5' RACE reads. The repertoire holds tens of thousands of distinct CDR3 sequences, with 9.5% to 12% as singletons. The sequenced sample was blood, either unsorted or a sorted T cell fraction (not recorded which). These receptors were obtained from a male donor with ankylosing spondylitis or in good health (not recorded which).

This clonotype occurred a few times. The J gene is TRBJ1-2, the V gene TRBV29-1; possibly TRBD1 for D (5 bases). The CDR3 contains 11 residues. The germline CDR1 and CDR2 sequences are SQVTM and ANQGSEA. Written as DNA, the CDR3 is TGCAGTTCCAGGGAAGACTATGGCTACACCTTC. Its protein is CSSREDYGYTF.

The chain links TRBV7-2 to TRBJ2-3; a weak D match, TRBD1 (6 bases). The CDR3 is 14 amino acids. Germline V gene lookup returns CDR1 SGHTA and CDR2 FQGNSA. Trimming removed 3 bases from V and 5 bases from J, with 12 bases in between. CDR3 in amino acids: CASSLDSRLDTQYF. CDR3 sequence (DNA): TGTGCCAGCAGCTTGGACAGCAGGTTAGATACGCAGTATTTT.

This clonotype was observed at least ten times. The chain has TRBV6-5 and TRBJ2-7, with D unclear. The CDR3 loop spans 13 amino acids. Trimming pared 2 bases from V and 1 base from J, leaving 6 bases between. CDR1 MNHEY and CDR2 SVGAGI come from the germline V gene. CDR3 region: CASSYDTSYEQYF. DNA of the CDR3: TGTGCCAGCAGTTACGACACTTCCTACGAGCAGTACTTC.

This clonotype was seen at least ten times. This chain links TRBV29-1 with TRBJ2-3; 8 nucleotides agree with TRBD1. This CDR3 has 15 residues. J lost 0 bases, V lost 4 bases, and 6 bases had no gene match. The germline gives CDR1 SQVTM, CDR2 ANQGSEA. CDR3: CSVGVTGVSTDTQYF. CDR3 sequence (DNA): TGCAGCGTTGGGGTGACAGGGGTCAGCACAGATACGCAGTATTTT.

This clonotype was seen at least ten times. The chain is built from TRBV5-1 and TRBJ1-2; the match to TRBD1 covers 7 bases. The CDR3 contains 14 residues. The J segment lost 3 bases and the V segment lost 3 bases, leaving 5 bases of the junction unmatched. Germline V lookup: CDR1 SGHRS, CDR2 YFSETQ. The CDR3 reads CASSSSTGHYGYTF. CDR3 bases: TGCGCCAGCAGCTCATCGACAGGGCACTATGGCTACACCTTC.

In this sample, this clonotype turned up many times. The gene calls are TRBV6-6 and TRBJ2-5; D perhaps matches TRBD2 (6 bases). Trimming took 8 bases from V and 2 from J, leaving 12 bases between them. CDR1 is MNHNY and CDR2 is SVGAGI in the germline V gene (reference sequence). CDR3 size: 13 residues. CDR3 sequence (DNA): TGTGCCAGCGCGGTCCTAGCGCAAGAGACCCAGTACTTC. Residues: CASAVLAQETQYF.

This clonotype was seen many times. The rearrangement links TRBV12-3 or TRBV12-4 to TRBJ2-3; 7 nucleotides align to TRBD2. After removal of 3 bases from V and 2 bases from J, the junction contained 5 bases not matched to a gene. The CDR3 length is 15 residues. The CDR3 reads CASSFAGGDTDTQYF. The CDR3 DNA follows: TGTGCCAGCAGTTTCGCTGGGGGGGACACAGATACGCAGTATTTT.

This clonotype was recorded at least ten times. The CDR3 spells CASSQEGRRGTDTQYF. CDR3 DNA: TGTGCCAGCAGCCAAGAGGGAAGGAGAGGCACAGATACGCAGTATTTT. This sequence joins TRBV3-1 and TRBJ2-3; no clear D gene. This CDR3 spans 16 amino acids. Per germline, CDR1 LGHDT and CDR2 YNNKEL (reference sequence). The germline V and J ends were trimmed by 0 bases and 1 base, with 11 bases remaining between them.

This clonotype was recorded many times. The J gene is TRBJ1-5, the V gene TRBV2; possibly TRBD1 for D (6 bases). The length of the CDR3 is 15 residues. CDR1 and CDR2 (germline): SNHLY, FYNNEI. V shed 7 bases and J shed 6 bases, with 19 bases lying between them. The CDR3 coding sequence is TGTGCCAGCATCCCTGACCCCGGGGGCGGTCAGCCCCAGCATTTT. Translating gives CASIPDPGGGQPQHF.

The table lists this clonotype with many counts. The chain couples TRBV12-3 or TRBV12-4 to TRBJ2-3; 8 nucleotides align to TRBD1. With 5 bases clipped from V and 2 bases from J, the junction kept 3 bases outside the gene matches. The CDR3 runs 14 residues. Written as DNA, the CDR3 is TGTGCCAGCAGTCCGGGACAGGCCACAGATACGCAGTATTTT. This translates into CASSPGQATDTQYF.

The V gene is TRBV12-3 or TRBV12-4, the J gene TRBJ2-2; D may be TRBD1 (5 bases). Trimming stripped 4 bases from V and 2 bases from J, with 8 bases between. This CDR3 region has 14 residues. The CDR3 spells CASSSRANTGELFF. The CDR3, as DNA: TGTGCCAGCAGTTCCAGGGCTAACACCGGGGAGCTGTTTTTT.

V gene TRBV2 combines with J gene TRBJ2-3; maybe TRBD1 (5 bases). The CDR3 has 14 residues. CDR1 is SNHLY, CDR2 FYNNEI, per germline. Trimming left V 3 bases short and J 6 bases short, with 13 bases between. This CDR3 reads CASSDRTPADTQYF. The CDR3 DNA is TGTGCCAGCAGTGACCGGACACCGGCCGATACGCAGTATTTT.

There are many counts of this clonotype. This sequence joins TRBV5-1 and TRBJ2-1; TRBD1 matches at 7 bases. CDR3 length: 14 amino acids. CDR1 SGHRS and CDR2 YFSETQ come from the germline V gene. After removal of 7 bases from V and 2 bases from J, the junction contained 6 bases not matched to a gene. The CDR3 bases are TGCGCCAGCGCCGCCGGGACAGCCTACAATGAGCAGTTCTTC. Translated: CASAAGTAYNEQFF.

The sample holds many counts of this clonotype. V usage is TRBV7-8 and J usage is TRBJ1-1; D possibly corresponds to TRBD1 (6 bases). The CDR3 contains 15 residues. The V gene lost 5 bases and the J gene lost 7 bases, with 20 bases spanning the gap. CDR1 and CDR2 from the germline V gene are SGHVS and FQNEAQ. The CDR3 loop is CASSLGRTAIIEAFF. CDR3 nucleotide sequence: TGTGCCAGCAGCCTGGGTAGGACAGCTATCATTGAAGCTTTCTTT.

V and J are TRBV24-1 and TRBJ2-5; 7 nucleotides line up with TRBD2. The CDR3 totals 14 residues. V was pared by 5 bases and J by 1 base, with 3 bases of the junction left unmatched. CDR1 and CDR2 from the germline V gene are KGHDR and SFDVKD. CDR3 amino acids: CATSGASGQETQYF. In DNA form, the CDR3 reads TGTGCCACCAGTGGGGCTAGCGGCCAAGAGACCCAGTACTTC.

The rearrangement joins TRBV2 to TRBJ2-3; TRBD1 aligns across 7 bases. Germline assignment: CDR1 SNHLY and CDR2 FYNNEI. V lost 3 bases and J lost 2; bases outside the gene matches: 5. This CDR3 contains 15 residues. The CDR3 sequence: CASSERQGNTDTQYF. CDR3 coding DNA: TGTGCCAGCAGTGAGAGACAGGGTAACACAGATACGCAGTATTTT.

The chain uses TRBV7-2 and TRBJ1-3; weak D call: TRBD1 (6 bases). This CDR3 contains 14 residues. V was cut by 5 bases and J by 3 bases, with 11 bases left in between. Germline V CDR1 and CDR2: SGHTA, FQGNSA. Here the CDR3 DNA reads TGTGCCAGCAGCGCACAGGGTGATGGAAACACCATATATTTT. It codes for CASSAQGDGNTIYF.

This clonotype was seen many times. The rearrangement uses TRBV5-1 and TRBJ2-2; D not certain. The CDR3 consists of 13 residues. Trimming took off 0 bases at V and 7 bases at J, with 7 bases between the two ends. CDR1 is SGHRS and CDR2 is YFSETQ in the germline V gene. CDR3 region: CASSLGFNGELFF. CDR3 nucleotide sequence: TGCGCCAGCAGCTTGGGGTTTAACGGGGAGCTGTTTTTT.

The table lists this clonotype with many counts. V gene TRBV5-1 combines with J gene TRBJ1-2; D not certain. The ends were cut back, 4 bases at V and 6 bases at J, with 19 bases in the middle. Germline lookup yields CDR1 SGHRS and CDR2 YFSETQ. The CDR3 extends over 15 amino acids. The DNA for the CDR3 is TGCGCCAGCAGCGGAGGAACGGGAGTCCCTGATGGCTACACCTTC. Translating it yields CASSGGTGVPDGYTF.

This clonotype came up a few times. The chain links TRBV19 to TRBJ1-5; D may be TRBD1 (5 bases). The CDR3 contains 16 residues. Trimming removed 3 bases at V and 10 bases at J, with 22 bases between. Germline V CDR1 and CDR2: LNHDA, SQIVND (reference sequence). DNA of the CDR3: TGTGCCAGTAGTATTGGGGCTCCAGGGTATCGTATCCCCCAGCATTTT. Translating gives CASSIGAPGYRIPQHF.

CDR3 DNA sequence: TGTGCCAGCAGCTCCCCCCCAGGGAAGTGGCCCTACGAGCAGTACTTC. Translation gives CASSSPPGKWPYEQYF. This chain joins TRBV11-3 and TRBJ2-7, with D perhaps TRBD1 (5 bases). CDR1 and CDR2 (germline): SGHNT, YENEEA. The CDR3 runs 16 residues. The V gene lost 4 bases and the J gene lost 2 bases, with 18 bases spanning the gap.

This clonotype was recorded many times. This chain links TRBV5-1 with TRBJ1-2, with a weak D call TRBD1 (6 bases). V lost 4 bases, J lost 6 bases, and 16 bases lay in between. The CDR3 has 14 residues. Looked up from germline, CDR1 is SGHRS and CDR2 is YFSETQ. The chain's CDR3 is CASSLTGGSHGYTF. As DNA, the CDR3 is TGCGCCAGCAGCCTGACAGGCGGATCCCATGGCTACACCTTC.

This chain uses TRBV7-2 with TRBJ1-1; no reliable D call. This CDR3 contains 12 residues. V was trimmed by 2 bases and J by 7 bases, leaving 8 bases between them. From germline, CDR1 is SGHTA and CDR2 FQGNSA. The CDR3 DNA reads TGTGCCAGCAGCTTACATCGGCTTGAAGCTTTCTTT. This sequence encodes CASSLHRLEAFF.

This clonotype was seen at least ten times. This sequence joins TRBV9 and TRBJ1-1, with TRBD1 as a possible D gene (6 bases). The CDR3 totals 15 residues. V lost 3 bases and J 2 bases, leaving 14 bases between the germline ends. Germline lookup yields CDR1 SGDLS and CDR2 YYNGEE. The CDR3 bases are TGTGCCAGCAGCGGACCGGGGGGGCTAAACACTGAAGCTTTCTTT. Translation gives CASSGPGGLNTEAFF.

This clonotype has more than one count but fewer than ten. The chain couples TRBV7-2 to TRBJ1-1; D not certain. There are 14 residues in the CDR3. Trimming pared 0 bases from V and 5 bases from J, leaving 10 bases between. In germline, CDR1 is SGHTA, CDR2 FQGNSA. The CDR3 region is CASSLALGNTEAFF. The CDR3 nucleotides are TGTGCCAGCAGCTTAGCGTTGGGAAATACTGAAGCTTTCTTT.